This TCR beta chain derives from a study of T cells in Graves' hyperthyroidism and ophthalmopathy. Study outcomes and limitations: In blood, most of the thyroid clonotypes expanded above 0.001 were also present. For ophthalmopathy, model prediction preceded onset by a median about 6 months. From stable hyperthyroidism, ophthalmopathy was set apart by a 13 V-J model.

The table lists this clonotype with many counts. As yet, its antigen is unknown. CDR1 is LNHDA, CDR2 SQIVND, per germline (reference sequence). V was pared by 3 bases and J by 4 bases, with 5 bases of the junction left unmatched. This CDR3 spans 14 amino acids. Patients with ophthalmopathy all had a Clinical Activity Score of at least 3, a NOSPECS grade of at least 4 and duration under 3 months. Amplification yielded TCR beta CDR3 regions, with RNA transcripts as the source. A first-round RT-PCR of the TCR CDR3 used the HTBI primer set. TCRdb processed the multiplex PCR reads anew with MiXCR; each CDR3 protein has one entry. The sample shows some 350,000 distinct CDR3 sequences, around 15% of them seen only once.

The sequencing sample was made of blood. The origin of this receptor is a woman between 40 and 55 years old with Graves' ophthalmopathy. J is TRBJ2-7 and V is TRBV19; 8 bases align to TRBD2. CDR3 residues: CASSMRGGSYEQYF. The CDR3 DNA is TGTGCCAGTAGTATGCGCGGGGGGTCGTACGAGCAGTACTTC.